The clone carrying this T cell receptor (beta chain) has at least ten counts. As yet, its antigen is unknown. Together with a sample-barcoded 5' primer, a J-beta primer mix was included in a second PCR lasting about 6 to 11 cycles. One entry per CDR3 protein results from TCRdb running MiXCR on the 5' RACE reads. The sample has about 650,000 distinct CDR3 sequences; about 50% are singletons. These data belong to a study of blood T cells in healthy people across ages. The V segment lost 4 bases and the J segment 3 bases; nucleotides outside the gene matches: 3. CDR3 size: 13 residues. Germline loops: CDR1 DFQATT, CDR2 SNEGSKA (reference sequence). General study points: Any changes in expanded clonotypes were possibly confounded, as donor CMV status remained unknown. Getting older went along with TCR beta diversity per million T cells dropping roughly linearly.

Extractions gave at least 6 micrograms of total RNA per sample. The rearrangement uses TRBV20-1 and TRBJ2-5; 9 bases fit TRBD2. This TCR was sampled from a woman older than 75 in good health. The sample consisted of blood. The CDR3 reads CSATLAGEETQYF. CDR3 coding DNA: TGCAGTGCTACCTTAGCGGGAGAAGAGACCCAGTACTTC.